The 18 T cell receptor beta chains listed next were all sequenced from one sample in a study of blood T cells in healthy people across ages (dated by TCRdb to the mid-2010s). The library was generated by 5' RACE. The run used an Illumina HiSeq 2500. A second PCR of roughly 7 to 11 cycles was performed with a sample-barcoded 5' primer and a J-beta primer mix. Starting from the raw public reads, TCRdb applied fastp trimming at Q25, assembled clones with MiXCR and retained in-frame beta chains. Each CDR3 protein appears once, grouped with its most common genes and DNA. For this sample the table gives roughly 900,000 distinct CDR3 sequences, of which around 30% were detected only once. Of the sample, 15% to 20% falls within the top ten clones. The specimen sequenced was blood. Receptor source: a woman over 75 in good health.

The rearrangement links TRBV25-1 to TRBJ1-4; D uncertain. The CDR3 is 15 residues long. Germline V gives CDR1 MGHDK, CDR2 SYGVNS. With 6 bases removed from V and 0 bases from J, the gap between germline ends came to 11 bases. The DNA for the CDR3 is TGTGCCAGCAGCGCCCTACCACCAACTAATGAAAAACTGTTTTTT. Translating it yields CASSALPPTNEKLFF.

As concerns this clonotype: Possible read error: a much larger clone is one base away. The chain has TRBV10-1 and TRBJ2-7, with D unclear. Germline CDR1 reads WNHNN; CDR2 reads SYGVQD (reference sequence). The CDR3 loop spans 9 amino acids. With 9 bases removed from V and 10 bases from J, the gap between germline ends came to 10 bases. CDR3 bases: TGCGCCAGTACATCCTTTCAGTACTTC. Amino acids: CASTSFQYF.

This clonotype came up a few times. The chain links TRBV19 to TRBJ1-2; maybe TRBD1 (6 bases). V lost 4 bases to trimming and J lost 2 bases, with 11 bases between them. The CDR3 covers 14 residues. Germline V CDR1 and CDR2: LNHDA, SQIVND (reference sequence). In DNA form, the CDR3 reads TGTGCCAGTAGTACACCAGGGGAGAACTATGGCTACACCTTC. Encoded protein: CASSTPGENYGYTF.

The rearrangement links TRBV7-9 to TRBJ1-1, with 8 bases fitting TRBD1. With 4 bases clipped from V and 3 bases from J, the junction kept 10 bases outside the gene matches. The CDR3 covers 16 residues. Germline CDR1 SEHNR, CDR2 FQNEAQ (reference sequence). In DNA, the CDR3 is TGTGCCAGCAGCTCTGGACAGGGCGTAAGTGACACTGAAGCTTTCTTT. Translating it yields CASSSGQGVSDTEAFF.

This chain connects TRBV7-9 to TRBJ1-2; 10 nucleotides match TRBD1. The V gene's germline CDR1 is SEHNR and CDR2 FQNEAQ (reference sequence). J was trimmed by 4 bases and V by 5 bases; bases with no gene match: 10. The CDR3 sequence is 16 residues long. The CDR3 region is CASSPSGGQGLYGYTF. In DNA form, the CDR3 reads TGTGCCAGCAGCCCTAGCGGGGGACAGGGGCTCTATGGCTACACCTTC.

The chain carries TRBV7-4 and TRBJ2-3; D call uncertain. This CDR3 has 15 amino acids. Germline V lookup: CDR1 SGHVT, CDR2 SQSDAQ. The V end lost 5 bases, the J end lost 0 bases, and 12 bases lay between the germline ends. CDR3 in DNA: TGTGCCAGCAGCGTTGAAGTTCTTAGCACAGATACGCAGTATTTT. This translates into CASSVEVLSTDTQYF.

Only a few counts were recorded for this clonotype. A much bigger clone sits one base away, suggesting this may be a read error. The chain employs TRBV7-2 and TRBJ2-3; a possible D gene is TRBD2 (6 bases). From germline, CDR1 is SGHTA and CDR2 FQGNSA. The V gene lost 11 bases and the J gene lost 0 bases, with 12 bases spanning the gap. The CDR3 runs to 13 residues. The CDR3 sequence is CAARAGSTDTQYF. The DNA for the CDR3 is TGTGCCGCCCGGGCGGGGAGCACAGATACGCAGTATTTT.

J is TRBJ1-2 and V is TRBV5-1, with 7 bases lining up with TRBD1. Unmatched junction bases numbered 10, after V lost 0 bases and J lost 5 bases. Germline V lookup: CDR1 SGHRS, CDR2 YFSETQ. CDR3 size: 16 residues. Here the CDR3 DNA reads TGCGCCAGCAGCTTGGACGCCTCTACAGGGGTATATGGCTACACCTTC. This codes for CASSLDASTGVYGYTF.

This chain joins TRBV2 and TRBJ2-2; the D is unclear. The V gene lost 4 bases and the J gene lost 4 bases, with 13 bases spanning the gap. The CDR3 totals 15 residues. Germline lookup yields CDR1 SNHLY and CDR2 FYNNEI. CDR3 in DNA: TGTGCCAGCAGTGCTTCTAGATATCTCACCGGGGAGCTGTTTTTT. Amino acid sequence: CASSASRYLTGELFF.

This clonotype was seen at least ten times. V is TRBV4-2 and J is TRBJ2-1; TRBD2 matches 11 bases. The germline CDR1 and CDR2 sequences are LGHNA and YNFKEQ. The CDR3 runs 19 residues. V shed 1 base, J shed 3 bases, and the junction held 11 bases outside the gene matches. CDR3: CASSQGGSGGAPYYNEQFF. The CDR3 region has the DNA TGTGCCAGCAGCCAAGGTGGTAGCGGGGGGGCCCCTTACTACAATGAGCAGTTCTTC.

This clonotype was found a few times. The rearrangement uses TRBV30 and TRBJ1-1; 9 bases map to TRBD1. The CDR3 sequence is 12 residues long. Per the germline V gene, CDR1 is GTSNPN and CDR2 is SVGIG (reference sequence). The CDR3 nucleotides read TGTGCAGGGGGACAGGGGAACACTGAAGCTTTCTTT. Translating it yields CAGGQGNTEAFF.

This clonotype was observed a handful of times. A much bigger clone sits one base away, suggesting this may be a read error. The chain uses TRBV10-3 and TRBJ2-5, with D maybe TRBD2 (6 bases). Germline CDR1 and CDR2: ENHRY and SYGVKD. The CDR3 length is 13 residues. V was cut by 6 bases and J by 5 bases, with 13 bases left in between. CDR3 protein: CAIRMTSCETQYF. The CDR3 DNA is TGTGCCATCAGGATGACTAGTTGCGAGACCCAGTACTTC.

This clonotype was detected only a few times. CDR3: CASSLLVAGELFF. The CDR3 coding sequence is TGTGCCAGCAGTTTATTGGTCGCCGGGGAGCTGTTTTTT. J is TRBJ2-2 and V is TRBV28; D uncertain. Germline loops: CDR1 MDHEN, CDR2 SYDVKM. With 1 base removed from V and 6 bases from J, the gap between germline ends came to 6 bases. This CDR3 comprises 13 residues.

With regard to this clonotype: Because the CDR3 is missing its conserved closing phenylalanine or tryptophan, this is likely a read error. V is TRBV29-1 and J is TRBJ1-5, with TRBD1 matching over 8 bases. Looked up from germline, CDR1 is SQVTM and CDR2 is ANQGSEA. CDR3 length: 12 residues. In DNA, the CDR3 is TGCGGCGTACAGGGGGACGGGCAGCCCCAGCATGTT. Translated: CGVQGDGQPQHV.

This clonotype has ten or more counts. The rearrangement links TRBV7-9 to TRBJ1-2, with D hard to call. The CDR3 runs to 16 residues. Germline V lookup: CDR1 SEHNR, CDR2 FQNEAQ (reference sequence). The V end lost 3 bases, the J end lost 3 bases, and 17 bases lay between the germline ends. The CDR3 DNA sequence: TGTGCCAGCAGCTTGAGTCTAAGGCTTGATTACTATGGCTACACCTTC. It yields the protein CASSLSLRLDYYGYTF.

Only a few counts were recorded for this clonotype. This chain uses TRBV18 with TRBJ1-2, with 8 bases lining up with TRBD1. V lost 5 bases to trimming and J lost 7 bases; unmatched junction nucleotides: 6. The length of the CDR3 is 13 residues. CDR1 KGHSH and CDR2 LQKENI come from the germline V gene. CDR3 sequence: CASSSTGESGYTF. The CDR3, as DNA: TGTGCCAGCTCATCGACAGGGGAAAGTGGCTACACCTTC.

The chain combines TRBV7-2 with TRBJ2-7; D gene unclear. V was pared by 3 bases and J by 7 bases, with 10 bases between. This CDR3 is 12 amino acids long. Germline V gene sequence: CDR1 SGHTA, CDR2 FQGNSA. The CDR3: CASSFRASEQYF. CDR3 in DNA: TGTGCCAGCAGCTTTCGAGCATCTGAGCAGTACTTC.

This clonotype was picked up a small number of times. This sequence joins TRBV24-1 and TRBJ2-3, with D unclear. The CDR3 spans 13 residues. Germline V lookup: CDR1 KGHDR, CDR2 SFDVKD. Trimming cost V 10 bases and J 4 bases, with 14 bases left between them. This chain's CDR3 is CATGDSAADTQYF. The DNA for the CDR3 is TGTGCCACTGGAGACTCCGCCGCAGATACGCAGTATTTT.